This T cell receptor (beta chain) emerged from a study of shared clonotypes between healthy human individuals. General study points: Blood was the sole source, and tissue repertoires probably differ.

Donation came from healthy HIV-negative adults that had no recent acute infections or vaccinations. Genomic DNA, for the unsorted samples, came from about 90 million PBMCs. This CDR3 region has 17 residues. From germline, CDR1 is SGHAT and CDR2 FQNNGV. V gave up 4 bases and J gave up 8 bases; unmatched junction bases: 10. This clone appeared once. Its antigen is unknown. The assay was carried out at the deep level. This table comes from immunoSEQ multiplex PCR, and its TCRdb copy is limited to in-frame clones, with some not included. This table has roughly 490,000 clones, about 82% appearing once. This clonotype was sampled from a woman aged 40-49 years in good health. Some clones in this sample may be carry-over from other donors' samples. Sequencing was done on a sample of PBMCs. The chain is built from TRBV11-2 and TRBJ2-1; 14 bases line up with TRBD2. DNA of the CDR3: TGTGCCAGCAGCTCCTTTTCTGGGACTAGCGGGAGTTATGAGCAGTTCTTC. This encodes CASSSFSGTSGSYEQFF.